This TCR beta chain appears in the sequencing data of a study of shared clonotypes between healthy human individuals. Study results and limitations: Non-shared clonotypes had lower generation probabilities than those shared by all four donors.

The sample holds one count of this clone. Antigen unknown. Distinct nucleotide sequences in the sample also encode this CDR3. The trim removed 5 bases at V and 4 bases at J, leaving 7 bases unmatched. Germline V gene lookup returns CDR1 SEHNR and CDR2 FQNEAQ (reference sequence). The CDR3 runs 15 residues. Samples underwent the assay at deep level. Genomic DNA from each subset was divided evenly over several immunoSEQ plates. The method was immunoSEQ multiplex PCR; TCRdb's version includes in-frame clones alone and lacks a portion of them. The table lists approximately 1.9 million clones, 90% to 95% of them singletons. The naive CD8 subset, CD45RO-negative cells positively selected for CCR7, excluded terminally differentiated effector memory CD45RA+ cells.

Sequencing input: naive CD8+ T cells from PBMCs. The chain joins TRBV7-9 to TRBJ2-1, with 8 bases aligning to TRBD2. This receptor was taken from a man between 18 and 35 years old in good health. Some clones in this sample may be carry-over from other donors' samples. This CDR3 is CASSPLAGSYNEQFF. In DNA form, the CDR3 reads TGTGCCAGCAGCCCCCTAGCGGGTAGTTACAATGAGCAGTTCTTC. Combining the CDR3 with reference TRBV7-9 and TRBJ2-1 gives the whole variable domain DTGVSQNPRHKITKRGQNVTFRCDPISEHNRLYWYRQTLGQGPEFLTYFQNEAQLEKSRLLSDRFSAERPKGSFSTLEIQRTEQGDSAMYLCASSPLAGSYNEQFFGPGTRLTVL.